A single TCR beta chain is shown here with its context. The data were taken from a study of cytomegalovirus exposure and HLA in healthy donors. V was shortened by 2 bases and J by 14 bases, with 24 bases between the two germline ends. The germline V gene has CDR1 MGHRA and CDR2 YSYEKL. The length of the CDR3 is 16 residues. The PCR contained 60 Vbeta and 13 Jbeta primers. The data were produced by immunoSEQ multiplex PCR, yet TCRdb's version contains in-frame clones alone and is incomplete. The data contain 80,000 or so clones, about three quarters of them seen just once; the ten biggest clones take up about 12%.

The chain carries TRBV4-1 and TRBJ1-4; maybe TRBD1 (5 bases). Sequenced input: PBMCs. This receptor was obtained from a male donor in good health and CMV-seropositive. Here the CDR3 DNA reads TGCGCCAGCAGCCAAACAAGGGCAGGCCTTGTCGGGGGGCTGTTTTTT. As protein: CASSQTRAGLVGGLFF.